Listed below are T cell receptor beta chains from one sample, sequenced in a study of blood T cell repertoires in COVID-19. TCRdb's table, derived via immunoSEQ multiplex PCR, lists solely in-frame clones and lacks some. The sample consists of about 250,000 clones, more than 75% of them appearing once. The sample consisted of PBMCs or T cells enriched from blood (not recorded which). Source of these receptors: a man aged 35 to 55 who had recovered from COVID-19. The CDR3 runs from the conserved cysteine through the conserved F or W. Fields, in order: J gene, CDR3 length, V gene, CDR3 protein.

TRBJ2-5,15,TRBV5-6,CASSLDLGPGETQYF
TRBJ2-1,15,TRBV28,CASSRGGRARNEQFF
TRBJ1-1,16,TRBV4-3,CASSQDTTGRNTEAFF
TRBJ1-2,18,TRBV4-2,CASSQDIGLGRVEYGYTF
TRBJ1-2,14,TRBV7-9,CASSRRGGSESYTF
TRBJ2-2,14,TRBV28,CASVSGQGTGELFF
TRBJ2-1,16,TRBV28,CASSPFIGRQDNEQFF
TRBJ2-5,14,TRBV11-2,CASSYRDRGQTQYF
TRBJ2-1,17,TRBV3-1/TRBV3-2,CASSQGRLAVSYNEQFF
TRBJ2-4,17,TRBV7-2,CASSLGAGGSLGNIQYF